This passage covers 7 T cell receptor beta chains from one sample sequenced in a study of cytomegalovirus exposure and HLA in healthy donors. The PCR contained 60 Vbeta and 13 Jbeta primers. The table came from immunoSEQ multiplex PCR; TCRdb's copy has only in-frame clones and leaves some out. The sample holds fewer than 200,000 clones, about 75% seen once. Sequencing input: PBMCs. The receptors derive from a male donor in good health and CMV-seronegative.

J is TRBJ2-7 and V is TRBV10-3; TRBD2 is a possible D gene (5 bases). The germline V gene encodes CDR1 ENHRY and CDR2 SYGVKD. The CDR3 is 11 amino acids. The germline V and J ends were trimmed by 6 bases and 7 bases, with 10 bases remaining between them. The DNA for the CDR3 is TGTGCCATCAGCGGGAATTTTGAGCAGTACTTC. Translation: CAISGNFEQYF.

The sample holds a few counts of this clone. The J gene is TRBJ1-2, the V gene TRBV6-1, with 7 bases fitting TRBD1. V lost 7 bases, J lost 1 base, and 6 bases stayed unmatched. CDR3 length equals 14 residues. The germline V gene has CDR1 MNHNS and CDR2 SASEGT. The CDR3 nucleotides are TGTGCCAGCAAACTGGACAGGATTAACTATGGCTACACCTTC. Its protein is CASKLDRINYGYTF.

The chain joins TRBV7-9 to TRBJ1-2; the D is unclear. V lost 3 bases and J 4 bases, leaving 9 bases between the germline ends. The germline gives CDR1 SEHNR, CDR2 FQNEAQ (reference sequence). The length of the CDR3 is 13 residues. CDR3 sequence (DNA): TGTGCCAGCAGCTTTTCCGCGATCTATGGCTACACCTTC. Encoded protein: CASSFSAIYGYTF.

In this sample, this clone turned up once. J is TRBJ2-3 and V is TRBV6-4, with 12 bases identical to TRBD2. V was clipped by 2 bases and J by 3 bases; unmatched bases: 9. The germline V gene encodes CDR1 MRHNA and CDR2 SNTAGT. The CDR3 extends over 18 amino acids. CDR3 loop: CASSDTLTGTSGTDTQYF. DNA of the CDR3: TGTGCCAGCAGTGACACCCTCACCGGGACTAGCGGGACAGATACGCAGTATTTT.

The V call is TRBV28, the J call TRBJ1-1; a weak D match, TRBD1 (6 bases). Trimming took off 6 bases at V and 6 bases at J, with 17 bases between the two ends. The CDR3 runs 14 residues. Germline V CDR1 and CDR2: MDHEN, SYDVKM. The CDR3 nucleotides are TGTGCCAGCAGCCTCCACAGGGATAGCGCTGAAGCTTTCTTT. It translates to CASSLHRDSAEAFF.

This chain connects TRBV7-9 to TRBJ2-1, with 11 bases lining up with TRBD2. Per germline, CDR1 SEHNR and CDR2 FQNEAQ (reference sequence). With V trimmed by 2 bases and J by 8 bases, 5 bases remained unmatched. This CDR3 is built from 15 residues. Here the CDR3 reads CASSLLTSGDYEQFF. For the CDR3, the DNA is TGTGCCAGCAGCTTACTGACTAGCGGGGACTATGAGCAGTTCTTC.

The gene calls are TRBV4-1 and TRBJ2-3, with 9 bases lining up with TRBD2. The CDR3 has 16 amino acids. Germline V gene sequence: CDR1 MGHRA, CDR2 YSYEKL. Germline trimming cut 0 bases from V and 3 bases from J; bases unmatched to any gene: 4. The CDR3 sequence: CASSQDRAGGTDTQYF. The CDR3 DNA follows: TGCGCCAGCAGCCAAGATAGAGCGGGGGGAACAGATACGCAGTATTTT.